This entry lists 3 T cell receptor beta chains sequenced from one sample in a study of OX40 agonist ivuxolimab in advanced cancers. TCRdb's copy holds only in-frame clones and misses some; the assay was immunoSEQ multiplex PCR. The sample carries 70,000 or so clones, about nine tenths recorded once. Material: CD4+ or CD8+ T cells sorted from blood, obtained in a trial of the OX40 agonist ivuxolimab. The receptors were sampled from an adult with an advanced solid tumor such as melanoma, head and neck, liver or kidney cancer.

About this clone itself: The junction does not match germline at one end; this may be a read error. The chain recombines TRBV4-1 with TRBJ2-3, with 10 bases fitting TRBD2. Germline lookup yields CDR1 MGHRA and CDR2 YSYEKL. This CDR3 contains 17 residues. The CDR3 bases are TGCGCCAGCAGACAAGATTTTCTAGCGGGAGAATTAGATACGCAGTATTTT. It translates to CASRQDFLAGELDTQYF.

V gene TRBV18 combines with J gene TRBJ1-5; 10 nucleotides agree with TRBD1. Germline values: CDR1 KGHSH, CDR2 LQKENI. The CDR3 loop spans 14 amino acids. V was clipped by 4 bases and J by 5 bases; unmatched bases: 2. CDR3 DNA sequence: TGTGCCAGCTCACAGGGACAGGGGCATCAGCCCCAGCATTTT. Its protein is CASSQGQGHQPQHF.

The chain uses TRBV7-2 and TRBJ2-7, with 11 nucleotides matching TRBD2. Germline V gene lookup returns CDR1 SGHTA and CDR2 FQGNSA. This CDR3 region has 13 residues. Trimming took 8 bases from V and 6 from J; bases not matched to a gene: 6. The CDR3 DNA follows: TGTGCCAGCTGTAGCGGGAGGGCCTGCGAGCAGTACTTC. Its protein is CASCSGRACEQYF.